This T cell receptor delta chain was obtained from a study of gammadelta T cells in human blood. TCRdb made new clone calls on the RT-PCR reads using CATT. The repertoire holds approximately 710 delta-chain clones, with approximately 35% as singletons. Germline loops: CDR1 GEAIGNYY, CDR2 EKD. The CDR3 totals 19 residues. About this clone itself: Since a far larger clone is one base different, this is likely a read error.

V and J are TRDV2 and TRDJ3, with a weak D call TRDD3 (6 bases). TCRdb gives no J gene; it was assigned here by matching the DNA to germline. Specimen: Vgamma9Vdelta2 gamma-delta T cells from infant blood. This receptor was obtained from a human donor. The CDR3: CACDTGWGDSSWDTQQMFF. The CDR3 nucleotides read TGTGCCTGTGACACCGGCTGGGGTGACAGCTCCTGGGACACCCAACAGATGTTTTTC.